Below, 30 T cell receptor beta chains from the same sample are listed, as sequenced in a study of beta chain features in type 1 diabetes. Sequencing targeted expressed TCRB transcripts, as all isolated RNA had been reverse transcribed. The repertoire was sequenced with immunoSEQ multiplex PCR; TCRdb's copy has only in-frame clones and lacks some. In the table there are about 330,000 clones, about 11% of which are singletons. Sample: naive CD4+ T cells from blood. These receptors were taken from a woman aged 25 to 39 in good health.

This clone was seen more than once but under ten times. This chain uses TRBV7-2 with TRBJ1-4; D is perhaps TRBD1 (6 bases). This CDR3 comprises 15 residues. Trimming pared 2 bases from V and 4 bases from J, leaving 11 bases between. Germline assignment: CDR1 SGHTA and CDR2 FQGNSA. The CDR3 DNA reads TGTGCCAGCAGCTTATGGGGAGGGGGTAATGAAAAACTGTTTTTT. As protein: CASSLWGGGNEKLFF. Variable domain in full (rest from reference TRBV7-2 and TRBJ1-4): GAGVSQSPSNKVTEKGKDVELRCDPISGHTALYWYRQSLGQGLEFLIYFQGNSAPDKSGLPSDRFSAERTGGSVSTLTIQRTQQEDSAVYLCASSLWGGGNEKLFFGSGTQLSVL.

The sample holds a few counts of this clone. The chain links TRBV7-2 to TRBJ2-7; TRBD2 matches 10 bases. V was clipped by 4 bases and J by 0 bases; unmatched bases: 9. Germline lookup yields CDR1 SGHTA and CDR2 FQGNSA. There are 17 residues in the CDR3. CDR3 region: CASSSRPASGSSYEQYF. CDR3 bases: TGTGCCAGCAGCTCCCGCCCCGCTAGCGGGAGCTCCTACGAGCAGTACTTC.

The rearrangement joins TRBV30 to TRBJ2-1, with a weak D call TRBD1 (7 bases). The CDR3 is 12 residues long. Per the germline V gene, CDR1 is GTSNPN and CDR2 is SVGIG (reference sequence). The ends were cut back, 1 base at V and 15 bases at J, with 16 bases in the middle. The CDR3 DNA reads TGTGCCTGGAGTGGGTATCCAGGGGGGCGGTTCTTC. Its translation: CAWSGYPGGRFF.

This clone has only a few counts. The rearrangement links TRBV11-1 to TRBJ1-4; 7 nucleotides line up with TRBD1. The CDR3 consists of 15 residues. V shed 2 bases and J 4 bases; nucleotides not matched to a gene: 4. Germline V gene lookup returns CDR1 SGHAT and CDR2 FQDESV (reference sequence). CDR3 in DNA: TGTGCCAGCAGCTTACGGGGGACAGTTAATGAAAAACTGTTTTTT. This encodes CASSLRGTVNEKLFF.

The chain is built from TRBV5-6 and TRBJ1-3; D is unresolved. Germline V gives CDR1 SGHDT, CDR2 YYEEEE. The CDR3 consists of 17 residues. V gave up 4 bases and J gave up 0 bases, with 17 bases separating them. CDR3 nucleotide sequence: TGTGCCAGCAGCCGAGTAAATCTGGGGAGCTCTGGAAACACCATATATTTT. Protein product: CASSRVNLGSSGNTIYF.

This clone turned up a few times. The J gene is TRBJ2-7, the V gene TRBV28; no reliable D call. The CDR3 has 12 residues. Trimming took off 5 bases at V and 2 bases at J, with 7 bases between the two ends. CDR1 is MDHEN and CDR2 is SYDVKM in the germline V gene. The CDR3 DNA reads as TGTGCCAGCAGTCCGGTTGCCTACGAGCAGTACTTC. Protein: CASSPVAYEQYF.

This clone has only a few counts. The V call is TRBV28, the J call TRBJ2-1, with 13 bases fitting TRBD2. The CDR3 is 16 amino acids. Germline V gives CDR1 MDHEN, CDR2 SYDVKM. The junction had 7 bases not matched to a gene; V was cut back by 5 bases and J by 6 bases. The CDR3: CASSTPLAGGPNEQFF. The CDR3 DNA reads as TGTGCCAGCAGTACACCACTAGCGGGAGGGCCCAATGAGCAGTTCTTC.

This clone was picked up a small number of times. This rearrangement joins TRBV7-9 to TRBJ1-1; 11 nucleotides line up with TRBD1. This CDR3 has 16 amino acids. The V and J ends lost 6 bases and 6 bases, in that order; junction bases with no gene match: 12. The germline gives CDR1 SEHNR, CDR2 FQNEAQ (reference sequence). CDR3 region: CASRPGTGGSVAEAFF. CDR3 bases: TGTGCCAGCAGGCCCGGGACAGGGGGTTCCGTAGCTGAAGCTTTCTTT.

This clone showed up just a few times. The genes are TRBV2 and TRBJ1-1; 9 bases agree with TRBD1. CDR1 is SNHLY and CDR2 is FYNNEI in the germline V gene. This CDR3 contains 14 residues. V shed 8 bases and J 3 bases; nucleotides not matched to a gene: 7. The CDR3 DNA is TGTGCCAGCGGGGGGGACAGGGCGTACACTGAAGCTTTCTTT. Translation gives CASGGDRAYTEAFF.

This chain connects TRBV19 to TRBJ1-5, with 10 bases fitting TRBD1. V lost 7 bases to trimming and J lost 5 bases; unmatched junction nucleotides: 5. The length of the CDR3 is 14 residues. CDR1 LNHDA and CDR2 SQIVND come from the germline V gene (reference sequence). The CDR3 DNA reads TGTGCCAGTATCTCCGGGACAGGGGATCAGCCCCAGCATTTT. This codes for CASISGTGDQPQHF.

The chain combines TRBV7-8 with TRBJ2-1; 10 bases are shared with TRBD2. The CDR3 spans 16 residues. V shed 7 bases and J 3 bases; nucleotides not matched to a gene: 9. Germline CDR1 is SGHVS and CDR2 is FQNEAQ. The CDR3 region has the DNA TGTGCCAGCAACGCCGGGACTAGCGCTGACTACAATGAGCAGTTCTTC. Encoded protein: CASNAGTSADYNEQFF.

Only a few counts were recorded for this clone. The chain uses TRBV30 and TRBJ1-1; possible D gene TRBD1, 5 bases. Germline V gene lookup returns CDR1 GTSNPN and CDR2 SVGIG (reference sequence). This CDR3 spans 13 amino acids. V gave up 6 bases and J gave up 1 base, with 12 bases separating them. CDR3 bases: TGTGCCTGTGTTGACAGAGCGAACACTGAAGCTTTCTTT. Protein: CACVDRANTEAFF.

V usage is TRBV5-1 and J usage is TRBJ2-4; the match to TRBD2 covers 11 bases. The V gene's germline CDR1 is SGHRS and CDR2 YFSETQ. The CDR3 runs 17 residues. Losses at the gene ends were 4 bases for V and 3 bases for J; bases not matched to a gene: 9. CDR3 sequence: CASSGGLAGGGKNIQYF. The CDR3 DNA reads as TGCGCCAGCAGCGGAGGCCTAGCGGGGGGCGGCAAAAACATTCAGTACTTC.

This clone has just a few counts. The genes are TRBV7-9 and TRBJ2-1; 10 nucleotides match TRBD1. The length of the CDR3 is 16 residues. After removal of 4 bases from V and 5 bases from J, the junction contained 8 bases not matched to a gene. CDR1 SEHNR and CDR2 FQNEAQ come from the germline V gene (reference sequence). The CDR3 DNA sequence: TGTGCCAGCAGCTCCAAGCCGGGACAGGGGAACAATGAGCAGTTCTTC. Protein sequence: CASSSKPGQGNNEQFF.

This chain uses TRBV10-3 with TRBJ2-1; 9 nucleotides align to TRBD2. Trimming at V came to 8 bases and at J to 8 bases, leaving 13 bases not matched to a gene. Germline CDR1 reads ENHRY; CDR2 reads SYGVKD. The CDR3 totals 15 residues. The CDR3 loop is CAIGLAGGVTDEQFF. The CDR3 DNA reads as TGTGCCATCGGCCTGGCGGGAGGGGTAACTGATGAGCAGTTCTTC.

This clone was observed a handful of times. This sequence joins TRBV11-3 and TRBJ2-3; TRBD2 aligns across 8 bases. The CDR3 loop spans 16 amino acids. The V gene's germline CDR1 is SGHNT and CDR2 YENEEA. J lost 0 bases, V lost 5 bases, and 7 bases had no gene match. The CDR3 loop is CASSLGLAISTDTQYF. The CDR3 nucleotides are TGTGCCAGCAGCCTCGGACTAGCCATTAGCACAGATACGCAGTATTTT. The whole variable domain, remainder taken from reference TRBV11-3 and TRBJ2-3, is EAGVVQSPRYKIIEKKQPVAFWCNPISGHNTLYWYLQNLGQGPELLIRYENEEAVDDSQLPKDRFSAERLKGVDSTLKIQPAELGDSAVYLCASSLGLAISTDTQYFGPGTRLTVL.

In its sample, this clone was seen a few times. This same CDR3 is encoded by further DNA sequences in the sample. V gene TRBV19 combines with J gene TRBJ1-5, with TRBD1 identical over 7 bases. Germline-derived CDR1 and CDR2 are LNHDA and SQIVND (reference sequence). Unmatched junction bases numbered 2, after V lost 0 bases and J lost 3 bases. This CDR3 spans 15 amino acids. CDR3 residues: CASSIDRGTNQPQHF. The CDR3 nucleotides are TGTGCCAGTAGTATAGACAGGGGGACCAATCAGCCCCAGCATTTT.

In its sample, this clone was seen a few times. The chain recombines TRBV18 with TRBJ2-5; 11 nucleotides match TRBD1. The CDR3 length is 17 residues. Trimming at V came to 2 bases and at J to 1 base, leaving 6 bases not matched to a gene. Germline CDR1 and CDR2: KGHSH and LQKENI. CDR3 protein: CASSPVLGQGAQETQYF. The CDR3 nucleotides are TGTGCCAGCTCACCAGTTTTAGGACAGGGGGCCCAAGAGACCCAGTACTTC.

This clone was detected only a few times. The chain employs TRBV4-3 and TRBJ2-7, with D perhaps TRBD1 (6 bases). The CDR3 totals 15 residues. Trimming pared 1 base from V and 4 bases from J, leaving 14 bases between. The germline gives CDR1 LGHNA, CDR2 YSLEER. The CDR3 loop reads CASSQVRDNKYEQYF. CDR3 nucleotide sequence: TGCGCCAGCAGCCAAGTCCGGGACAACAAATACGAGCAGTACTTC.

The chain recombines TRBV30 with TRBJ2-2; 8 nucleotides match TRBD2. CDR1 and CDR2 (germline): GTSNPN, SVGIG (reference sequence). The V gene end was trimmed by 8 bases and the J gene end by 0 bases; junction bases not matched to a gene: 5. The CDR3 has 14 amino acids. The CDR3 spells CASSSGPNTGELFF. CDR3 DNA sequence: TGTGCCAGTTCTAGCGGGCCGAACACCGGGGAGCTGTTTTTT.

This clone has just a few counts. This sample also contains other DNA sequences that code for the same CDR3. V is TRBV5-1 and J is TRBJ2-3; TRBD2 matches at 10 bases. J lost 1 base, V lost 4 bases, and 0 bases had no gene match. Germline V gene data show CDR1 as SGHRS and CDR2 as YFSETQ. The CDR3 totals 14 residues. CDR3 nucleotides: TGCGCCAGCAGCCTAGCGGGGGGCACAGATACGCAGTATTTT. Its translation: CASSLAGGTDTQYF.

This clone was seen a few times. The rearrangement links TRBV5-1 to TRBJ1-2, with a weak D call TRBD1 (5 bases). There are 14 residues in the CDR3. With 4 bases removed from V and 0 bases from J, the gap between germline ends came to 10 bases. Germline loops: CDR1 SGHRS, CDR2 YFSETQ. The chain's CDR3 is CASSAGQANYGYTF. CDR3 nucleotides: TGCGCCAGCAGCGCCGGACAAGCTAACTATGGCTACACCTTC.

On this clone: One end of the junction is discordant with germline, which a read error may explain. The J gene is TRBJ2-7, the V gene TRBV7-7; 9 bases agree with TRBD1. This CDR3 comprises 15 residues. Germline CDR1 SSHAT, CDR2 FNYEAQ (reference sequence). CDR3 nucleotide sequence: TGTGCTAGCAGCTTGGGACAGGGAAACTCCTACGAGCAGTACTTC. Its translation is CASSLGQGNSYEQYF.

The chain uses TRBV27 and TRBJ2-7, with TRBD2 identical over 13 bases. Germline loops: CDR1 MNHEY, CDR2 SMNVEV (reference sequence). This CDR3 is built from 15 residues. J gave up 3 bases and V 6 bases, and 5 bases lay outside the gene matches. The chain's CDR3 is CASRGRTSGSYEQYF. Written as DNA, the CDR3 is TGTGCCAGCAGGGGTCGGACTAGCGGGAGCTACGAGCAGTACTTC.

This clone came up a few times. Additional DNA sequences in this sample encode the identical CDR3. CDR3 nucleotide sequence: TGTGCCAGCAGCTTAGCGTTGAGGGGGACTGAAGCTTTCTTT. Its protein is CASSLALRGTEAFF. V gene TRBV7-8 combines with J gene TRBJ1-1; D possibly corresponds to TRBD1 (6 bases). The germline V and J ends were trimmed by 0 bases and 5 bases, with 10 bases remaining between them. Germline V lookup: CDR1 SGHVS, CDR2 FQNEAQ. The length of the CDR3 is 14 residues.

The chain links TRBV9 to TRBJ2-2, with D possibly TRBD1 on 6 matching bases. The CDR3 has 17 amino acids. Deletions cut 3 bases from V and 6 bases from J, with 21 bases between. The germline CDR1 and CDR2 sequences are SGDLS and YYNGEE. In DNA form, the CDR3 reads TGTGCCAGCAGCGCGAGCACAGGGCCCGGTAGCTCCGGGGAGCTGTTTTTT. Protein product: CASSASTGPGSSGELFF.

In this sample, this clone turned up a few times. The rearrangement links TRBV6-1 to TRBJ2-1, with D unresolved. Germline V lookup: CDR1 MNHNS, CDR2 SASEGT. The CDR3 extends over 16 amino acids. V shed 3 bases and J shed 4 bases, with 16 bases lying between them. The CDR3 sequence: CASSEWAPDYYNEQFF. DNA of the CDR3: TGTGCCAGCAGTGAGTGGGCACCAGATTATTACAATGAGCAGTTCTTC.

This clone has more than one count but fewer than ten. The chain is built from TRBV29-1 and TRBJ2-1; D may be TRBD2 (5 bases). The ends were cut back, 4 bases at V and 2 bases at J, with 15 bases in the middle. CDR1 SQVTM and CDR2 ANQGSEA come from the germline V gene. This CDR3 region has 15 residues. The DNA for the CDR3 is TGCAGCGTTGGGGAGACGGCTCAACCCTACAATGAGCAGTTCTTC. Translated: CSVGETAQPYNEQFF.

With respect to this clone: Other DNA sequences in the same sample also yield this CDR3. The CDR3 DNA reads TGTGCCAGCAGCTTTTACAGCTCCTACGAGCAGTACTTC. Translation gives CASSFYSSYEQYF. The chain uses TRBV7-2 and TRBJ2-7, with no clear D. Per the germline V gene, CDR1 is SGHTA and CDR2 is FQGNSA. The CDR3 length is 13 residues. The ends were cut back, 3 bases at V and 0 bases at J, with 6 bases in the middle.

This sequence joins TRBV14 and TRBJ2-3; 8 bases are shared with TRBD1. Per germline, CDR1 SGHDN and CDR2 FVKESK. The CDR3 is 15 residues long. V lost 5 bases and J lost 4; bases outside the gene matches: 8. The CDR3, as DNA: TGTGCCAGCAGCTTCGGACAGGGTGTCCCAGATACGCAGTATTTT. It translates to CASSFGQGVPDTQYF.